This entry features one T cell receptor beta chain sequence. What it binds is unknown. The sample is drawn from a study of OX40 agonist ivuxolimab in advanced cancers. General study results and limits: Clonal expansion was seen in CD4+ and CD8+ blood T cells by week 6 at 0.1 to 3.0 mg/kg. The mean number of expanded clones was higher in CD8+ T cells than in CD4+.

Method: immunoSEQ multiplex PCR; TCRdb's copy keeps in-frame clones and lacks some. Of 36,000 or so clones listed, 60% to 80% are singletons. The sampling schedule covered blood at baseline, cycle 4 day 1, and cycle 7 day 1. Germline CDR1 is SGDLS and CDR2 is YYNGEE. Trimming took off 0 bases at V and 8 bases at J, with 15 bases between the two ends. The CDR3 length is 15 residues. V gene TRBV9 combines with J gene TRBJ2-1; possibly TRBD1 for D (6 bases). Sequences were derived from CD4+ or CD8+ T cells sorted from blood, sampled in a trial of the OX40 agonist ivuxolimab. This sequence was found in an adult with an advanced solid tumor such as melanoma, head and neck, liver or kidney cancer. CDR3 DNA: TGTGCCAGCAGCGTAGGTGGGGGCGTGGGGGATGAGCAGTTCTTC. This sequence encodes CASSVGGGVGDEQFF.